The 14 T cell receptor beta chains listed next were all sequenced from one sample in a study of T cells in Graves' hyperthyroidism and ophthalmopathy. Amplification yielded TCR beta CDR3 regions, with RNA transcripts as the source. First-round RT-PCR of the TCR CDR3 relied on the HTBI primer set. TCRdb processed the multiplex PCR reads anew with MiXCR; each CDR3 protein has one entry. The sample yields 300,000 to 450,000 distinct CDR3 sequences, about 14% seen once. The sequenced material came from blood. These receptor sequences come from a woman in her twenties or thirties with Graves' ophthalmopathy.

This clonotype was counted a few times. V usage is TRBV10-3 and J usage is TRBJ1-4; D gene uncertain. Germline V gene data show CDR1 as ENHRY and CDR2 as SYGVKD. The V and J ends lost 8 bases and 4 bases respectively, with 11 bases between them. The CDR3 runs 13 residues. CDR3 amino acids: CAIREQDNEKLFF. The CDR3 region has the DNA TGTGCCATCCGGGAGCAGGATAATGAAAAACTGTTTTTT.

At least ten counts were recorded for this clonotype. The chain links TRBV7-6 to TRBJ2-3, with D maybe TRBD1 (5 bases). Germline CDR1 and CDR2: SGHVS and FNYEAQ. Between the trimmed V and J ends, which lost 2 bases and 1 base, there was a span of 13 bases. CDR3 length: 16 residues. The DNA of the CDR3 is TGTGCCAGCAGCTTATGGACAATTTCGCGCACAGATACGCAGTATTTT. It specifies CASSLWTISRTDTQYF.

This clonotype came up many times. The chain combines TRBV5-1 with TRBJ2-2, with unresolved D. Per the germline V gene, CDR1 is SGHRS and CDR2 is YFSETQ. The CDR3 consists of 14 residues. V lost 0 bases to trimming and J lost 9 bases, with 12 bases between them. DNA for the CDR3: TGCGCCAGCAGCTTGGTCGATTTGGGCCGGGAGCTGTTTTTT. Translated, it gives CASSLVDLGRELFF.

Points on this clonotype: This clone may be a read error of a much larger clone one base away. This chain joins TRBV7-2 and TRBJ2-3, with 9 nucleotides matching TRBD1. Losses at the gene ends were 8 bases for V and 4 bases for J; bases not matched to a gene: 10. This CDR3 has 15 residues. Germline V lookup: CDR1 SGHTA, CDR2 FQGNSA. The CDR3 is CASGSGTGWPDTQYF. The CDR3 DNA reads TGTGCCAGCGGCTCCGGGACAGGGTGGCCAGATACGCAGTATTTT.

This clonotype came up many times. This chain uses TRBV6-1 with TRBJ2-1, with a tentative D call TRBD2 (5 bases). Germline CDR1 MNHNS, CDR2 SASEGT. The CDR3 spans 13 residues. V lost 6 bases and J lost 5, with 11 bases in between. The CDR3, as DNA: TGTGCCAGCAGCCCCGGGATCCACAATGAGCAGTTCTTC. As protein: CASSPGIHNEQFF.

In its sample, this clonotype was seen once. The rearrangement links TRBV10-3 to TRBJ1-2; TRBD1 might be the D (6 bases). Germline V gene sequence: CDR1 ENHRY, CDR2 SYGVKD. Trimming took 7 bases from V and 3 from J, leaving 12 bases between them. The length of the CDR3 is 13 residues. In DNA form, the CDR3 reads TGTGCCATCACTCGGACAGCCGACTATGGCTACACCTTC. It specifies CAITRTADYGYTF.

The sample holds a few counts of this clonotype. The chain carries TRBV7-9 and TRBJ2-3; D unresolved. Looked up from germline, CDR1 is SEHNR and CDR2 is FQNEAQ (reference sequence). Trimming stripped 5 bases from V and 0 bases from J, with 15 bases between. The CDR3 spans 16 residues. In nucleotides, the CDR3 is TGTGCCAGCAGCCCCGGCGCTGGGCTTAGCACAGATACGCAGTATTTT. This translates into CASSPGAGLSTDTQYF.

This clonotype was counted many times. This chain joins TRBV7-2 and TRBJ1-4; a weak D match, TRBD1 (6 bases). Trimming took off 5 bases at V and 7 bases at J, with 14 bases between the two ends. Germline V gene data show CDR1 as SGHTA and CDR2 as FQGNSA. The length of the CDR3 is 14 residues. CDR3 loop: CASSARGWGEKLFF. The CDR3 nucleotides read TGTGCCAGCAGCGCCAGGGGTTGGGGTGAAAAACTGTTTTTT.

This clonotype occurred many times. The CDR3 protein is CSHPSPTTDTQYF. CDR3 coding DNA: TGCAGCCACCCGAGCCCGACCACAGATACGCAGTATTTT. The V call is TRBV20-1, the J call TRBJ2-3, with D uncertain. CDR3 size: 13 residues. CDR1 and CDR2 (germline): DFQATT, SNEGSKA (reference sequence).

This clonotype has a count of ten or more. The CDR3 sequence is CASRPAFQETQYF. The DNA of the CDR3 is TGTGCCAGCAGGCCAGCGTTCCAAGAGACCCAGTACTTC. This sequence joins TRBV28 and TRBJ2-5; no reliable D call. This CDR3 comprises 13 residues. Germline V lookup: CDR1 MDHEN, CDR2 SYDVKM. Trimming left V 6 bases short and J 1 base short, with 9 bases between.

Notes on this clonotype: This may be a read error, as it is one base from a much larger clone. The genes are TRBV28 and TRBJ1-3, with D possibly being TRBD1 (5 bases). The CDR3 loop spans 16 amino acids. Per the germline V gene, CDR1 is MDHEN and CDR2 is SYDVKM. CDR3 in amino acids: CAGSSSGEASGNTIYF. DNA of the CDR3: TGTGCCGGCAGTTCCTCGGGGGAAGCCTCTGGAAACACCATATATTTT. Full variable domain (outside the CDR3, taken from reference TRBV28 and TRBJ1-3): DVKVTQSSRYLVKRTGEKVFLECVQDMDHENMFWYRQDPGLGLRLIYFSYDVKMKEKGDIPEGYSVSREKKERFSLILESASTNQTSMYLCAGSSSGEASGNTIYFGEGSWLTVV.

This clonotype has a count of ten or more. The DNA for the CDR3 is TGTGCCAGCATTCGCGACCGTTACAGTGGAAATGGCTACACCTTC. Amino acids: CASIRDRYSGNGYTF. The genes are TRBV2 and TRBJ1-2; D gene unclear. This CDR3 contains 15 residues. V dropped 7 bases and J dropped 6 bases, with 21 bases sitting between them. The V gene's germline CDR1 is SNHLY and CDR2 FYNNEI.

This clonotype came up many times. The chain recombines TRBV7-9 with TRBJ1-5, with D possibly matching TRBD1 (6 bases). V was clipped by 0 bases and J by 0 bases, with 18 bases between them. Germline values: CDR1 SEHNR, CDR2 FQNEAQ (reference sequence). The CDR3 runs 19 residues. The CDR3 spells CASSLAIGGDRNSNQPQHF. The CDR3 nucleotides are TGTGCCAGCAGCTTAGCGATAGGGGGAGACAGGAATAGCAATCAGCCCCAGCATTTT.

This clonotype has at least ten counts. This chain links TRBV2 with TRBJ1-1; possibly TRBD1 for D (5 bases). In germline, CDR1 is SNHLY, CDR2 FYNNEI. CDR3 size: 16 residues. V was pared by 3 bases and J by 2 bases, with 16 bases between. The CDR3 DNA is TGTGCCAGCAGTGAGGGGCAGCCCCGTTCCAACACTGAAGCTTTCTTT. Translated: CASSEGQPRSNTEAFF.